One and the same sample provided the 8 T cell receptor beta chains below, sequenced in a study of cytotoxic CD8 clonotypes in ibrutinib-treated CLL. The protocol was immunoSEQ multiplex PCR, while the TCRdb copy is restricted to in-frame clones and leaves out a portion. The data show tens of thousands of clones, around 65% seen once. The sample here was PBMCs, taken after 12 months of ibrutinib treatment. These receptors were taken from a human donor with chronic lymphocytic leukemia.

V usage is TRBV5-6 and J usage is TRBJ1-1; TRBD1 agrees at 7 bases. Trimming took 3 bases from V and 1 from J; bases not matched to a gene: 0. Germline V gene data show CDR1 as SGHDT and CDR2 as YYEEEE. CDR3 length: 13 amino acids. The CDR3 DNA is TGTGCCAGCAGCTACAGGGGGAACACTGAAGCTTTCTTT. It is translated as CASSYRGNTEAFF.

This clone was seen a few times. The chain is built from TRBV9 and TRBJ1-6; no definite D call. Germline assignment: CDR1 SGDLS and CDR2 YYNGEE. CDR3 size: 15 residues. V was shortened by 0 bases and J by 10 bases, with 14 bases between the two germline ends. This CDR3 is CASSVEANRRSPLHF. In DNA, the CDR3 is TGTGCCAGCAGCGTAGAGGCAAATAGGAGGTCACCCCTCCACTTT.

V and J are TRBV10-3 and TRBJ2-7, with TRBD1 as a possible D gene (5 bases). The CDR3 covers 13 residues. Trimming cost V 3 bases and J 7 bases, with 13 bases left between them. The V gene's germline CDR1 is ENHRY and CDR2 SYGVKD. CDR3 region: CAISDATEEEQYF. The CDR3 nucleotides read TGTGCCATCAGTGATGCGACAGAGGAGGAGCAGTACTTC.

V is TRBV6-5 and J is TRBJ1-3; no reliable D call. Between the trimmed V and J ends, which lost 9 bases and 0 bases, there was a span of 9 bases. This CDR3 is 13 amino acids long. Germline V gene sequence: CDR1 MNHEY, CDR2 SVGAGI. This CDR3 is CASSLGSGNTIYF. In DNA, the CDR3 is TGTGCCAGTTCGTTGGGCTCTGGAAACACCATATATTTT.

This clone was seen a handful of times. The rearrangement uses TRBV5-1 and TRBJ2-2, with D possibly TRBD1 on 6 matching bases. Per the germline V gene, CDR1 is SGHRS and CDR2 is YFSETQ. The V end lost 1 base, the J end lost 4 bases, and 11 bases lay between the germline ends. The CDR3 has 15 amino acids. The CDR3 DNA is TGCGCCAGCAGCTTGCAGGACAGTACCACCGGGGAGCTGTTTTTT. Protein sequence: CASSLQDSTTGELFF.

The chain couples TRBV30 to TRBJ1-5; no firm D call. The CDR3 sequence is 15 residues long. V was shortened by 3 bases and J by 5 bases, with 17 bases between the two germline ends. Germline CDR1 reads GTSNPN; CDR2 reads SVGIG (reference sequence). CDR3 loop: CAWSPGSYPHQPQHF. In DNA, the CDR3 is TGTGCCTGGAGCCCCGGGTCCTACCCTCATCAGCCCCAGCATTTT.

The chain is built from TRBV7-9 and TRBJ2-7; D not resolved. CDR3 size: 14 residues. Trimming pared 4 bases from V and 3 bases from J, leaving 13 bases between. Germline V gene lookup returns CDR1 SEHNR and CDR2 FQNEAQ (reference sequence). The chain's CDR3 is CASSSTVGGYEQYF. CDR3 coding DNA: TGTGCCAGCAGCTCCACCGTCGGTGGCTACGAGCAGTACTTC.

The chain is built from TRBV4-1 and TRBJ2-5, with 8 nucleotides matching TRBD2. CDR1 and CDR2 from the germline V gene are MGHRA and YSYEKL. The CDR3 runs 17 residues. J was trimmed by 2 bases and V by 3 bases; bases with no gene match: 11. CDR3 DNA sequence: TGCGCCAGCAGCCAGGACCCTAGCGGGTTATTACAAGAGACCCAGTACTTC. Encoded protein: CASSQDPSGLLQETQYF.